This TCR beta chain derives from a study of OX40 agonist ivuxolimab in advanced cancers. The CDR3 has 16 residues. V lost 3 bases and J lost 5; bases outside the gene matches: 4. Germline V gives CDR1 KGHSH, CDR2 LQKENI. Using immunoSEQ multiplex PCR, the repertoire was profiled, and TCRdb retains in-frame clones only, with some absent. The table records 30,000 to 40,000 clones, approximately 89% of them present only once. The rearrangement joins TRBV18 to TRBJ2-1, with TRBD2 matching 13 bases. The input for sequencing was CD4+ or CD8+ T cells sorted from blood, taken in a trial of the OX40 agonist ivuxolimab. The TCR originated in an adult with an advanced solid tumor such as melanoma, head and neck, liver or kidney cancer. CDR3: CASSPILAGGDNEQFF. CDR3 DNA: TGTGCCAGCTCACCCATACTAGCGGGAGGGGACAATGAGCAGTTCTTC.